These 15 T cell receptor beta chains share one sample of origin, sequenced in a study of T cell repertoires in cytomegalovirus infection. TCRdb processed the reads anew with MiXCR; each CDR3 protein has one entry. The sample holds roughly 140,000 distinct CDR3 sequences, about a quarter seen once. The sample consisted of PBMCs. Receptors were obtained from a human donor in good health (CMV status not recorded). Some clones in this sample may be carry-over from other donors' samples.

This clonotype was detected many times. The genes are TRBV7-2 and TRBJ1-4; possible D gene TRBD1, 5 bases. V dropped 1 base and J dropped 8 bases, with 14 bases sitting between them. This CDR3 is built from 15 residues. In germline, CDR1 is SGHTA, CDR2 FQGNSA. This CDR3 reads CASSLGRGVEEKLFF. The CDR3 DNA reads as TGTGCCAGCAGCTTAGGTCGGGGGGTGGAGGAAAAACTGTTTTTT.

This clonotype was found a few times. V and J are TRBV28 and TRBJ1-1; unclear D gene. The germline V gene has CDR1 MDHEN and CDR2 SYDVKM. CDR3 length: 14 residues. V lost 3 bases and J 1 base, leaving 9 bases between the germline ends. The CDR3 reads CASSFTSQNTEAFF. The CDR3 nucleotides read TGTGCCAGCAGTTTTACCAGCCAGAACACTGAAGCTTTCTTT.

In this sample, this clonotype turned up a few times. The chain has TRBV6-6 and TRBJ2-1; possibly TRBD2 for D (5 bases). Germline lookup yields CDR1 MNHNY and CDR2 SVGAGI (reference sequence). This CDR3 has 14 amino acids. V was trimmed by 0 bases and J by 10 bases, leaving 13 bases between them. CDR3 coding DNA: TGTGCCAGCAGTTACTCGAGTCTTGGGAGCGAGCAGTTCTTC. Protein sequence: CASSYSSLGSEQFF.

In DNA, the CDR3 is TGCAGTGCTAGAAGGAGCAGATACACTGAAGCTTTCTTT. This gives the protein CSARRSRYTEAFF. The V gene is TRBV20-1, the J gene TRBJ1-1; D ambiguous. There are 13 residues in the CDR3. The V end lost 2 bases, the J end lost 3 bases, and 10 bases lay between the germline ends. In germline, CDR1 is DFQATT, CDR2 SNEGSKA (reference sequence).

This clonotype was counted at least ten times. The J gene is TRBJ2-7, the V gene TRBV20-1, with D tentatively TRBD1 (6 bases). V dropped 7 bases and J dropped 0 bases, with 22 bases sitting between them. CDR1 and CDR2 (germline): DFQATT, SNEGSKA (reference sequence). The length of the CDR3 is 16 residues. As DNA, the CDR3 is TGCAGTGTGGGGCAGGGGCCCGGACTCAGCTCCTACGAGCAGTACTTC. It codes for CSVGQGPGLSSYEQYF.

This chain uses TRBV11-2 with TRBJ2-3; weak D call: TRBD2 (5 bases). The germline V gene has CDR1 SGHAT and CDR2 FQNNGV. This CDR3 region has 16 residues. The V gene lost 5 bases and the J gene lost 3 bases, with 18 bases spanning the gap. The CDR3 sequence is CASSIRTLDPTDTQYF. In DNA form, the CDR3 reads TGTGCCAGCAGCATCCGGACTCTCGATCCAACAGATACGCAGTATTTT.

This clonotype has a handful of counts. V and J are TRBV10-3 and TRBJ2-7; 7 nucleotides align to TRBD1. Germline assignment: CDR1 ENHRY and CDR2 SYGVKD. V lost 6 bases, J lost 0 bases, and 8 bases stayed unmatched. The CDR3 has 15 residues. The DNA for the CDR3 is TGTGCCATCAGATACGGACAGGCGAGCTCCTACGAGCAGTACTTC. Translating it yields CAIRYGQASSYEQYF.

This clonotype is medium-sized within its sample. The chain has TRBV7-3 and TRBJ2-1; maybe TRBD2 (5 bases). In germline, CDR1 is SGHTA, CDR2 FQGTGA. The V end was cut by 4 bases, the J end by 10 bases, with 14 bases between. The CDR3 extends over 13 amino acids. The CDR3, as DNA: TGTGCCAGCAGCTCGGACCCGCCGGGGGAGCAGTTCTTC. The encoded protein is CASSSDPPGEQFF.

The V call is TRBV7-9, the J call TRBJ2-5; 10 bases line up with TRBD2. With 4 bases clipped from V and 0 bases from J, the junction kept 5 bases outside the gene matches. The CDR3 loop spans 16 amino acids. CDR1 and CDR2 from the germline V gene are SEHNR and FQNEAQ (reference sequence). CDR3 loop: CASSWRSGGDQETQYF. The DNA of the CDR3 is TGTGCCAGCAGCTGGCGGAGCGGGGGGGACCAAGAGACCCAGTACTTC.

This clonotype showed up just a few times. The genes are TRBV4-1 and TRBJ2-7, with TRBD2 matching over 9 bases. CDR1 MGHRA and CDR2 YSYEKL come from the germline V gene. This CDR3 is 18 amino acids long. V lost 0 bases and J lost 2; bases outside the gene matches: 11. The CDR3 here is CASSQDDFVAGGPYEQYF. CDR3 nucleotides: TGCGCCAGCAGCCAAGATGATTTCGTGGCGGGGGGGCCCTACGAGCAGTACTTC.

This clonotype appeared many times. The chain joins TRBV6-5 to TRBJ2-3, with 8 bases that match TRBD1. The V and J ends lost 7 bases and 7 bases, in that order; junction bases with no gene match: 10. The length of the CDR3 is 14 residues. Germline V gene lookup returns CDR1 MNHEY and CDR2 SVGAGI. The CDR3 nucleotides are TGTGCCAGCACTGGGGCCAGGGGGCTGTATACGCAGTATTTT. Protein sequence: CASTGARGLYTQYF.

This clonotype was recorded many times. V gene TRBV7-4 combines with J gene TRBJ1-5; D may be TRBD1 (6 bases). Between the trimmed V and J ends, which lost 7 bases and 2 bases, there was a span of 9 bases. The CDR3 is made up of 13 amino acids. CDR1 SGHVT and CDR2 SQSDAQ come from the germline V gene. CDR3 in amino acids: CASKGGGNQPQHF. CDR3 sequence (DNA): TGTGCCAGCAAAGGGGGGGGCAATCAGCCCCAGCATTTT.

The genes are TRBV28 and TRBJ2-7, with 7 bases aligning to TRBD1. V shed 3 bases, J shed 6 bases, and the junction held 5 bases outside the gene matches. CDR1 MDHEN and CDR2 SYDVKM come from the germline V gene. The CDR3 is made up of 13 amino acids. This chain's CDR3 is CASSFLRGIEQYF. CDR3 coding DNA: TGTGCCAGCAGTTTCCTCAGGGGGATCGAGCAGTACTTC.

This clonotype was picked up a small number of times. This chain uses TRBV12-3 or TRBV12-4 with TRBJ2-3; the D is unclear. The V end was cut by 5 bases, the J end by 4 bases, with 13 bases between. The CDR3 is 14 residues long. The CDR3 DNA is TGTGCCAGCAGTCCCTACCGGCCGTCAGATACGCAGTATTTT. This sequence encodes CASSPYRPSDTQYF.

This chain connects TRBV11-2 to TRBJ2-3; D perhaps matches TRBD1 (6 bases). The CDR3 loop spans 16 amino acids. The ends were cut back, 1 base at V and 3 bases at J, with 14 bases in the middle. Germline CDR1 is SGHAT and CDR2 is FQNNGV. The CDR3 region is CASSLVQGLGTDTQYF. As DNA, the CDR3 is TGTGCCAGCAGCTTAGTACAGGGCCTGGGGACAGATACGCAGTATTTT.